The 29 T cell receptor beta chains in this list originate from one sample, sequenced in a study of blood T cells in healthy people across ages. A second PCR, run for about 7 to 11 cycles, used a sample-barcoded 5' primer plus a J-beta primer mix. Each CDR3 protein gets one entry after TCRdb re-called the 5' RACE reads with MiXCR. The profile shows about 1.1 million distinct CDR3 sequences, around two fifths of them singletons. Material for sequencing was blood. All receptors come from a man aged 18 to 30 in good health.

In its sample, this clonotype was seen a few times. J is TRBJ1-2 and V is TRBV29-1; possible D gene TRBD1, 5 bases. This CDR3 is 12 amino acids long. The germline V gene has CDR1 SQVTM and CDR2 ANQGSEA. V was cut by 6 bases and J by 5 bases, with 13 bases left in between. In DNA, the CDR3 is TGCAGCGTATGGGGGTCGTCGTATGGCTACACCTTC. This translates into CSVWGSSYGYTF.

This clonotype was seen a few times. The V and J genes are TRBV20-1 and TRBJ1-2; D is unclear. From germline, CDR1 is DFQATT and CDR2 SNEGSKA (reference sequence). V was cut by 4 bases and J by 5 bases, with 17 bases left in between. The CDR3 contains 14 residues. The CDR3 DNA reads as TGCAGTGCTACCACGGAGAGCGTTAATTATGGCTACACCTTC. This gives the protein CSATTESVNYGYTF.

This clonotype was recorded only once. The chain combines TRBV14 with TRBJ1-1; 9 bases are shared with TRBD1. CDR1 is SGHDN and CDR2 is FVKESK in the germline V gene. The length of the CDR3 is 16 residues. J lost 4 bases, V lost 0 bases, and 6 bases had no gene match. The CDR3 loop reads CASSQDIGTGFTEAFF. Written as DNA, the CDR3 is TGTGCCAGCAGCCAAGATATTGGGACAGGGTTCACTGAAGCTTTCTTT.

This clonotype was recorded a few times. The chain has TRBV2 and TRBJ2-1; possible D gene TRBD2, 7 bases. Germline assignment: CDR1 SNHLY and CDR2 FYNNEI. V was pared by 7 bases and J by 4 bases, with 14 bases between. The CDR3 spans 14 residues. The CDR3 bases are TGTGCCAGCACCATGAAGGGGGGGTACAATGAGCAGTTCTTC. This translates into CASTMKGGYNEQFF. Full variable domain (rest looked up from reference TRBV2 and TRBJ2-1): EPEVTQTPSHQVTQMGQEVILRCVPISNHLYFYWYRQILGQKVEFLVSFYNNEISEKSEIFDDQFSVERPDGSNFTLKIRSTKLEDSAMYFCASTMKGGYNEQFFGPGTRLTVL.

The CDR3 nucleotides are TGTGCCAGCCGGGACAGAGAGAACACTGAAGCTTTCTTT. Residues: CASRDRENTEAFF. The genes are TRBV2 and TRBJ1-1; 7 nucleotides line up with TRBD1. Germline V gene data show CDR1 as SNHLY and CDR2 as FYNNEI. Germline trimming cut 8 bases from V and 1 base from J; bases unmatched to any gene: 4. The CDR3 covers 13 residues.

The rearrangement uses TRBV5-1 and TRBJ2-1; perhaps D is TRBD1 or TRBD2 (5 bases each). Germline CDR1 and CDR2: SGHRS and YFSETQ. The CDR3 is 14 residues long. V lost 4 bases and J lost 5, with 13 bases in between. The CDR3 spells CASSRDARDNEQFF. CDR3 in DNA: TGCGCCAGCAGCCGGGACGCAAGAGACAATGAGCAGTTCTTC. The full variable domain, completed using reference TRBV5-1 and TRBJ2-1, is KAGVTQTPRYLIKTRGQQVTLSCSPISGHRSVSWYQQTPGQGLQFLFEYFSETQRNKGNFPGRFSGRQFSNSRSEMNVSTLELGDSALYLCASSRDARDNEQFFGPGTRLTVL.

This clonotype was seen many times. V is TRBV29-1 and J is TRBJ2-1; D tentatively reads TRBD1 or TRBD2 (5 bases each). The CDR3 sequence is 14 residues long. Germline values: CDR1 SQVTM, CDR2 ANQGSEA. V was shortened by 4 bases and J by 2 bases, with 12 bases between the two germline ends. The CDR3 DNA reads TGCAGCGTTGTGATGGGGGACCCCTACAATGAGCAGTTCTTC. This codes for CSVVMGDPYNEQFF.

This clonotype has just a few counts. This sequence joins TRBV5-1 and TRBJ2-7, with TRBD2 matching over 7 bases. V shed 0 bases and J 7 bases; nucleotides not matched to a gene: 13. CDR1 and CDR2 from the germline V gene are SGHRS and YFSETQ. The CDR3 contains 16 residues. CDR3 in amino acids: CASSLEAAGSYNEQYF. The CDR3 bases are TGCGCCAGCAGCTTGGAGGCAGCGGGGTCCTACAATGAGCAGTACTTC.

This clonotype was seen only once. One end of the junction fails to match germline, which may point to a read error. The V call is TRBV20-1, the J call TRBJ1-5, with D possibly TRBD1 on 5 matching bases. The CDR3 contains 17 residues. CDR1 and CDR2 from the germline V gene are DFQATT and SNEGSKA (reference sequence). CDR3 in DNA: TGCAGTACTAGAGTCGGGACCCTAGGTTATAGCAATCAGCCCCAGCATTTT. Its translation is CSTRVGTLGYSNQPQHF.

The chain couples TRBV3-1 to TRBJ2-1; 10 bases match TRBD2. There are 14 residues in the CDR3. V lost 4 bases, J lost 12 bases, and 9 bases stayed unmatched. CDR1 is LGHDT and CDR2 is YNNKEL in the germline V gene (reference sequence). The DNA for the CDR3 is TGTGCCAGCAGCCCTAGCGGGGGTCCCTTTTGGCAGTTCTTC. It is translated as CASSPSGGPFWQFF.

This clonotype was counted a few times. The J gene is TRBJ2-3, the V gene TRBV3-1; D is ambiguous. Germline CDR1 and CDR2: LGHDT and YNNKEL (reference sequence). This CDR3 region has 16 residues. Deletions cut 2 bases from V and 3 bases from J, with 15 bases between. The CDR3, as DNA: TGTGCCAGCAGCCAACGGTCCATCCATCTTACAGATACGCAGTATTTT. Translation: CASSQRSIHLTDTQYF.

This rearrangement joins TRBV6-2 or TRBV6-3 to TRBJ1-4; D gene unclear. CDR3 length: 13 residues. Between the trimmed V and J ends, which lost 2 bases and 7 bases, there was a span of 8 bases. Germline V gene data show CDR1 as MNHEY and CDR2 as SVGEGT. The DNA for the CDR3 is TGTGCCAGCAGTTACAAGGCGGCTGAAAAACTGTTTTTT. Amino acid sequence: CASSYKAAEKLFF.

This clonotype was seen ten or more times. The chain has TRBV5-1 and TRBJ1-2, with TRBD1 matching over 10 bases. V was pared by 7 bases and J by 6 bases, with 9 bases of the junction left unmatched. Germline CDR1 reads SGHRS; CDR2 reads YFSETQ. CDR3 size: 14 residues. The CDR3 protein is CASVATGGTHGYTF. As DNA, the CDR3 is TGCGCCAGCGTCGCGACAGGGGGCACTCATGGCTACACCTTC. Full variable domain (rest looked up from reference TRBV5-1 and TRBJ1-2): KAGVTQTPRYLIKTRGQQVTLSCSPISGHRSVSWYQQTPGQGLQFLFEYFSETQRNKGNFPGRFSGRQFSNSRSEMNVSTLELGDSALYLCASVATGGTHGYTFGSGTRLTVV.

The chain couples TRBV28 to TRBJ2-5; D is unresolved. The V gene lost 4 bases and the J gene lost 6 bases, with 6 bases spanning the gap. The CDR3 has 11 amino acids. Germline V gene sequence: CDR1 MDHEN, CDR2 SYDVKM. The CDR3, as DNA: TGTGCCAGCAGTTCCCCGCAGACCCAGTACTTC. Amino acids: CASSSPQTQYF.

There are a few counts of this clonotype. CDR3 sequence (DNA): TGTGCCAGCAGCCCCGGGACAGGCGCTGCAACTAATGAAAAACTGTTTTTT. It translates to CASSPGTGAATNEKLFF. The chain couples TRBV3-1 to TRBJ1-4, with 8 positions matching TRBD1. Germline CDR1 reads LGHDT; CDR2 reads YNNKEL (reference sequence). The ends lost 4 bases at V and 0 bases at J; junction bases unmatched: 7. This CDR3 contains 17 residues.

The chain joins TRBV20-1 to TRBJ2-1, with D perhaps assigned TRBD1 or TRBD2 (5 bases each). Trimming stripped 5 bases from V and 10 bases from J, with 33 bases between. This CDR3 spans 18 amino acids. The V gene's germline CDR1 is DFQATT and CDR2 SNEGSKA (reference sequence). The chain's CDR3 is CSAPSSRQSPAPWDEQFF. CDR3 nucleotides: TGCAGTGCTCCAAGCTCCCGACAGTCGCCCGCCCCTTGGGACGAGCAGTTCTTC.

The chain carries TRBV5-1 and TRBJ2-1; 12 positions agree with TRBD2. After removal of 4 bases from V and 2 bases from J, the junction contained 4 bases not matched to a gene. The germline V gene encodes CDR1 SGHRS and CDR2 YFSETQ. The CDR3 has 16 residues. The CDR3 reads CASSTASGGAYNEQFF. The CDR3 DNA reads TGCGCCAGCAGCACTGCTAGCGGGGGGGCCTACAATGAGCAGTTCTTC. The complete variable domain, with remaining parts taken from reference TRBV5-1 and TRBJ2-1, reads KAGVTQTPRYLIKTRGQQVTLSCSPISGHRSVSWYQQTPGQGLQFLFEYFSETQRNKGNFPGRFSGRQFSNSRSEMNVSTLELGDSALYLCASSTASGGAYNEQFFGPGTRLTVL.

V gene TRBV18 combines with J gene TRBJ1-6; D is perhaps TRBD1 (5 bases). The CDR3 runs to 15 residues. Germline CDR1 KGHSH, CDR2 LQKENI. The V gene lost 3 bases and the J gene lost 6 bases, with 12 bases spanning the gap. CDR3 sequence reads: CASSPEQGGNSPLHF. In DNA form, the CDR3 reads TGTGCCAGCTCACCTGAGCAGGGTGGTAATTCACCCCTCCACTTT.

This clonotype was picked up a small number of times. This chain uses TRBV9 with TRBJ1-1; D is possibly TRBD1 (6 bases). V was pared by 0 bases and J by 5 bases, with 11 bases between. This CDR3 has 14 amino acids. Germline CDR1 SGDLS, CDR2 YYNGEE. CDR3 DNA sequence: TGTGCCAGCAGCGTAGAACAGGGCAAAACTGAAGCTTTCTTT. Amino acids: CASSVEQGKTEAFF. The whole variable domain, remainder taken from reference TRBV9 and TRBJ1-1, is DSGVTQTPKHLITATGQRVTLRCSPRSGDLSVYWYQQSLDQGLQFLIQYYNGEERAKGNILERFSAQQFPDLHSELNLSSLELGDSALYFCASSVEQGKTEAFFGQGTRLTVV.

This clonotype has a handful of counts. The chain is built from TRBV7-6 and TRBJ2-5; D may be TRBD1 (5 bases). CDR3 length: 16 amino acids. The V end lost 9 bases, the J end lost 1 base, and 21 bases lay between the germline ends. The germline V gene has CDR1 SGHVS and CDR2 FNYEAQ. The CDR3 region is CASSADVWGSQETQYF. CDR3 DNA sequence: TGTGCCAGTTCAGCCGATGTCTGGGGCAGCCAAGAGACCCAGTACTTC. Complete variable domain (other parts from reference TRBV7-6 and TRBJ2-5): GAGVSQSPRYKVTKRGQDVALRCDPISGHVSLYWYRQALGQGPEFLTYFNYEAQQDKSGLPNDRFSAERPEGSISTLTIQRTEQRDSAMYRCASSADVWGSQETQYFGPGTRLLVL.

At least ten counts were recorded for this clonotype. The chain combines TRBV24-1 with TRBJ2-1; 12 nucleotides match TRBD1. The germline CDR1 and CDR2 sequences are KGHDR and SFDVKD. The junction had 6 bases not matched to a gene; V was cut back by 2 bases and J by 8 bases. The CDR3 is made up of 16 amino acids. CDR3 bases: TGTGCCACCAGTGATTCGGGACAGGGGGCGAGTTATGAGCAGTTCTTC. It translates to CATSDSGQGASYEQFF.

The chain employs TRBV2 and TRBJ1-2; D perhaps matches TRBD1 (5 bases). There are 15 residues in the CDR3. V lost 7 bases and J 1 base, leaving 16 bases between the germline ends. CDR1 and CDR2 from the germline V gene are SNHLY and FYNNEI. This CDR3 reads CASTGGPTRNYGYTF. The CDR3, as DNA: TGTGCCAGCACCGGGGGTCCAACCCGTAACTATGGCTACACCTTC.

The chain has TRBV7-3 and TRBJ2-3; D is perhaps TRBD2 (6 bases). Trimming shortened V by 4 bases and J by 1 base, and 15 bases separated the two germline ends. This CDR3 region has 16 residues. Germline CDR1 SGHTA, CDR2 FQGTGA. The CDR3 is CASSWGLTPGTDTQYF. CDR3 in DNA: TGTGCCAGCAGCTGGGGACTGACTCCGGGCACAGATACGCAGTATTTT.

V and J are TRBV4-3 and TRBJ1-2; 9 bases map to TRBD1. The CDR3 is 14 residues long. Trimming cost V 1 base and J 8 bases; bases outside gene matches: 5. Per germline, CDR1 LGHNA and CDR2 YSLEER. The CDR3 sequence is CASSQGQGVYGYTF. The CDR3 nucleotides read TGCGCCAGCAGCCAAGGACAGGGGGTTTACGGCTACACCTTC.

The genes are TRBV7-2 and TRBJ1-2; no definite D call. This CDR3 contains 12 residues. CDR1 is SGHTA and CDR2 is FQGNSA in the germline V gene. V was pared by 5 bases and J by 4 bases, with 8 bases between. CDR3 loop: CASSRVFYGYTF. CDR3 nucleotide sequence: TGTGCCAGCAGCAGGGTATTCTATGGCTACACCTTC.

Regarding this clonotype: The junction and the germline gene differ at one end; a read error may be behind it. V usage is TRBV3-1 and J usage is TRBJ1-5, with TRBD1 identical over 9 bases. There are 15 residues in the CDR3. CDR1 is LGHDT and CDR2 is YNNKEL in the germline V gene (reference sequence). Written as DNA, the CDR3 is TGTGCCAGCAGCCAAGGGGACAGGGCCAATCGGCCCCAGCATTTT. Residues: CASSQGDRANRPQHF.

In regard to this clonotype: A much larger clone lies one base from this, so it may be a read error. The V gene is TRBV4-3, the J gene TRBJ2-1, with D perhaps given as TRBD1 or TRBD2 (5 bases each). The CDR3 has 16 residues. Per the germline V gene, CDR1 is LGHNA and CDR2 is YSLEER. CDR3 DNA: TGCGCCAGCGGCCAAGTATCTGGGGGTTACGACAATGAGCAGTTCTTC. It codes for CASGQVSGGYDNEQFF.

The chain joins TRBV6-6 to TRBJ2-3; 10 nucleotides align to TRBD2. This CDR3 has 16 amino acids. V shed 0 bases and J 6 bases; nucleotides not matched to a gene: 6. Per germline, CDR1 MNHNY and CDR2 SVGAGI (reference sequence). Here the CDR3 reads CASSYSSAGGSDTQYF. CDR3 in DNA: TGTGCCAGCAGTTACTCTTCAGCGGGGGGGTCTGATACGCAGTATTTT.

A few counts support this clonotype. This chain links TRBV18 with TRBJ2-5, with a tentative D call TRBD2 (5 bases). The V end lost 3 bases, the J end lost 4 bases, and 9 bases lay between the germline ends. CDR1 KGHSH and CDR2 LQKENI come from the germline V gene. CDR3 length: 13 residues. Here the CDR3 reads CASSPGERETQYF. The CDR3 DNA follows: TGTGCCAGCTCACCGGGAGAGCGAGAGACCCAGTACTTC.